These T cell receptor beta chains were read from a single sample in a study of cytomegalovirus exposure and HLA in healthy donors. TCRdb's copy holds only in-frame clones and misses some; the assay was immunoSEQ multiplex PCR. The profile shows 200,000 to 250,000 clones, about 83% of them singletons. The sequencing sample was made of PBMCs. All receptors derive from a woman aged 45-65 years in good health and CMV-seropositive. Each CDR3 is given with its conserved first and last residue. Each record gives: J gene, V gene, clone size, D gene, CDR3 protein, CDR3 DNA. The D gene is left open where the match is weak. A row's size may be missing; if present it is once, few, many or a size class.

j_gene: TRBJ2-7; v_gene: TRBV11-1; abundance: NA; d_gene: NA; CDR3aa: CASSLDPETYEQYF; CDR3nt: TGTGCCAGCAGCTTAGACCCGGAGACCTACGAGCAGTACTTC
j_gene: TRBJ1-3; v_gene: TRBV7-3; abundance: NA; d_gene: NA; CDR3aa: CASSATGSGNTIYF; CDR3nt: TGTGCCAGCAGCGCGACAGGCTCTGGAAACACCATATATTTT
j_gene: TRBJ2-1; v_gene: TRBV7-2; abundance: NA; d_gene: TRBD2; CDR3aa: CASSSDGLVSNEQFF; CDR3nt: TGTGCCAGCAGCTCAGATGGACTAGTCTCCAATGAGCAGTTCTTC
j_gene: TRBJ2-2; v_gene: TRBV7-3; abundance: NA; d_gene: NA; CDR3aa: CASSSMSTGELFF; CDR3nt: TGTGCCAGCAGCTCGATGAGCACCGGGGAGCTGTTTTTT
j_gene: TRBJ2-7; v_gene: TRBV7-2; abundance: once; d_gene: TRBD2; CDR3aa: CASSPMGLAGQEQYF; CDR3nt: TGTGCCAGCAGCCCTATGGGACTAGCGGGGCAGGAGCAGTACTTC
j_gene: TRBJ2-7; v_gene: TRBV29-1; abundance: NA; d_gene: TRBD2; CDR3aa: CSVEDRGVLGTTYEQYF; CDR3nt: TGCAGCGTTGAAGACCGGGGGGTGTTGGGGACGACCTACGAGCAGTACTTC
j_gene: TRBJ2-3; v_gene: TRBV7-3; abundance: NA; d_gene: TRBD2; CDR3aa: CASSHGGTDTQYF; CDR3nt: TGTGCCAGCAGCCACGGGGGGACAGATACGCAGTATTTT
j_gene: TRBJ1-2; v_gene: TRBV5-1; abundance: NA; d_gene: TRBD1; CDR3aa: CASSRGDRDFTYGYTF; CDR3nt: TGCGCCAGCAGCCGGGGGGACAGGGACTTTACATATGGCTACACCTTC
j_gene: TRBJ2-2; v_gene: TRBV5-1; abundance: NA; d_gene: NA; CDR3aa: CASSFFPGDLTGELFF; CDR3nt: TGCGCCAGCAGCTTCTTCCCAGGGGACCTTACCGGGGAGCTGTTTTTT
j_gene: TRBJ2-7; v_gene: TRBV6-5; abundance: NA; d_gene: NA; CDR3aa: CASSYSGRGNYEQYF; CDR3nt: TGTGCCAGCAGTTATTCGGGTCGGGGGAACTACGAGCAGTACTTC
j_gene: TRBJ2-6; v_gene: TRBV28; abundance: NA; d_gene: NA; CDR3aa: CASSPAGSGANVLTF; CDR3nt: TGTGCCAGCAGTCCGGCGGGCTCTGGGGCCAACGTCCTGACTTTC
j_gene: TRBJ1-2; v_gene: TRBV5-1; abundance: NA; d_gene: NA; CDR3aa: CASSSIWGANYGYTF; CDR3nt: TGCGCCAGCAGCTCCATCTGGGGGGCTAACTATGGCTACACCTTC
j_gene: TRBJ1-1; v_gene: TRBV7-9; abundance: NA; d_gene: NA; CDR3aa: CASSRTGREAFF; CDR3nt: TGTGCCAGCAGCCGCACAGGGCGGGAAGCTTTCTTT
j_gene: TRBJ1-2; v_gene: TRBV13; abundance: NA; d_gene: NA; CDR3aa: CASSPWAAGGDYGYTF; CDR3nt: TGTGCCAGCAGCCCCTGGGCAGCCGGGGGTGACTATGGCTACACCTTC
j_gene: TRBJ2-7; v_gene: TRBV7-9; abundance: NA; d_gene: TRBD2; CDR3aa: CASSFLGGWDEQYF; CDR3nt: TGTGCCAGCAGCTTTCTGGGGGGGTGGGACGAGCAGTACTTC
j_gene: TRBJ1-2; v_gene: TRBV15; abundance: NA; d_gene: NA; CDR3aa: CATSREWGSSYGYTF; CDR3nt: TGTGCCACCAGCAGAGAATGGGGCAGCTCCTACGGCTACACCTTC
j_gene: TRBJ2-3; v_gene: TRBV30; abundance: NA; d_gene: NA; CDR3aa: CAWSPTGSLTDTQYF; CDR3nt: TGTGCCTGGAGTCCTACAGGGTCCCTCACAGATACGCAGTATTTT
j_gene: TRBJ1-2; v_gene: TRBV19; abundance: NA; d_gene: TRBD1; CDR3aa: CASSTDREAGYTF; CDR3nt: TGTGCCAGTAGTACGGACAGGGAGGCTGGCTACACCTTC
j_gene: TRBJ2-1; v_gene: TRBV30; abundance: NA; d_gene: NA; CDR3aa: CAWRGLAANNEQFF; CDR3nt: TGTGCCTGGCGCGGGCTAGCTGCCAACAATGAGCAGTTCTTC
j_gene: TRBJ2-1; v_gene: TRBV5-3; abundance: NA; d_gene: NA; CDR3aa: CARSDQGQFF; CDR3nt: TGTGCCAGAAGTGACCAGGGGCAGTTCTTC